The table lists the clone carrying this TCR beta chain with a few counts. This sample stems from a study of shared clonotypes between healthy human individuals. This CDR3 is built from 17 residues. Sequencing used immunoSEQ multiplex PCR; TCRdb keeps in-frame clones, though not all of them. The repertoire includes approximately 100,000 clones, about 70% of them detected once, and approximately 25% sits in the top ten. The sequence came from a woman in her twenties or thirties in good health. The chain carries TRBV21-1 and TRBJ2-7. TRBV21-1 is a listed pseudogene. Sample: memory CD8+ T cells sorted from blood. Noted subset: CD45RO+ cells pooled with CCR7-negative TemRA cells. As DNA, the CDR3 is TGTGCCAGCAGCAAAGAGGGGGGTTGCGGGTACTCCTACGAGCAGTACTTC. This sequence encodes CASSKEGGCGYSYEQYF.